This T cell receptor beta chain was sequenced for a study of technical replicates of blood from a handful of donors (dated by TCRdb to the late 2010s). The germline V gene encodes CDR1 SGHTA and CDR2 FQGNSA. The CDR3 runs 13 residues from the cysteine to the phenylalanine. Kept here is only the CDR3 DNA, which spans 39 bases and is read in frame from base 1. Clipping removes 5 bases from V and 9 bases from J, with 8 as the unmatched junction base count. Library construction relied on the immunoSEQ multiplex PCR assay. TCRdb obtained this table from immuneACCESS and retained in-frame rearrangements with V and J assigned. These tables miss some clones; where compared with another copy, unresolved V genes account for less than half of the shortfall, and the remainder is unexplained. The table for this sample lists about 73,000 clones; more than 85% of them were counted only once. The biggest ten clones account for under 5.5% of the sample.

As regards this clone: No antigen is known for it. Per-base quality was not reported, and no clone a single base away is much larger than it.

Recombination joined TRBV7-2 with TRBJ2-7, with TRBD1 matching 9 junction bases. Source material: PBMCs. The TCR comes from a human donor in good health. Some clones in this sample may be carry-over from other donors' samples. The DNA sequence follows: TGTGCCAGCAGCCCGAGAACAGGGGGCGGGCAGTACTTC. This is translated as CASSPRTGGGQYF.